The clone carrying this T cell receptor beta chain was observed once. The antigen is undetermined. Sequenced by immunoSEQ multiplex PCR; TCRdb stores in-frame clones only, minus some. Of about 2.2 million clones in the sample, about 92% were seen once. These data are taken from a study of shared clonotypes between healthy human individuals. Naive CD8 isolation took CD45RO-negative cells positively selected for CCR7 and excluded terminally differentiated effector memory CD45RA+ cells. V dropped 4 bases and J dropped 4; count of bases not matched to a gene: 3. Germline V gene data show CDR1 as SEHNR and CDR2 as FQNEAQ (reference sequence). This CDR3 is built from 14 residues. General study findings and limits: In this cohort, only blood was sampled, and tissue repertoires likely differ. Of the naive CD4 clonotypes, about 5.4% were shared across a few donors.

Sequencing was done on a sample of naive CD8+ T cells from PBMCs. V and J are TRBV7-9 and TRBJ2-2, with 7 bases identical to TRBD2. This TCR derives from a man younger than 35 in good health. Some clones in this sample may be carry-over from other donors' samples. The CDR3 spells CASSWGLTTGELFF. DNA for the CDR3: TGTGCCAGCAGCTGGGGACTAACCACCGGGGAGCTGTTTTTT.